Listed here are 17 T cell receptor beta chains from one sample, sequenced in a study of blood T cells in healthy people across ages. A second PCR, run for about 7 to 11 cycles, used a sample-barcoded 5' primer plus a J-beta primer mix. TCRdb re-analysed the 5' RACE reads in MiXCR, keeping a single row per CDR3 protein. The sample has about 780,000 distinct CDR3 sequences; about half are singletons. Sequences were obtained from blood. These TCRs come from a man older than 75 in good health.

The chain couples TRBV11-1 to TRBJ1-5; D call uncertain. V was shortened by 5 bases and J by 2 bases, with 7 bases between the two germline ends. The CDR3 length is 13 residues. Germline loops: CDR1 SGHAT, CDR2 FQDESV (reference sequence). Here the CDR3 reads CASSPERNQPQHF. DNA of the CDR3: TGTGCCAGCAGCCCGGAACGCAATCAGCCCCAGCATTTT.

The chain has TRBV6-2 or TRBV6-3 and TRBJ2-7; 13 bases fit TRBD2. V was clipped by 2 bases and J by 6 bases; unmatched bases: 7. The CDR3 covers 16 residues. Germline CDR1 reads MNHEY; CDR2 reads SVGEGT. CDR3 DNA: TGTGCCAGCAGTTACCAGGGACTAGCGGGACGGGGCGAGCAGTACTTC. Protein product: CASSYQGLAGRGEQYF.

This chain connects TRBV18 to TRBJ2-1; TRBD2 matches at 13 bases. The V segment lost 0 bases and the J segment 7 bases; nucleotides outside the gene matches: 6. CDR3 size: 17 residues. CDR1 and CDR2 (germline): KGHSH, LQKENI. The CDR3 sequence is CASSPPTTSGRANEQFF. The CDR3 DNA sequence: TGTGCCAGCTCACCACCGACCACTAGCGGGAGGGCAAATGAGCAGTTCTTC.

This clonotype was counted only a few times. The chain links TRBV5-1 to TRBJ2-3; 8 positions match TRBD2. The CDR3 has 19 amino acids. Germline CDR1 SGHRS, CDR2 YFSETQ. J gave up 0 bases and V 2 bases, and 14 bases lay outside the gene matches. The CDR3 DNA is TGCGCCAGCAGCTTCGGACTAGCAACAACCTCTTCTAGCACAGATACGCAGTATTTT. Protein: CASSFGLATTSSSTDTQYF.

This chain uses TRBV6-5 with TRBJ2-5; TRBD2 is a possible D gene (7 bases). Germline V lookup: CDR1 MNHEY, CDR2 SVGAGI. The CDR3 loop spans 15 amino acids. V was trimmed by 2 bases and J by 0 bases, leaving 10 bases between them. DNA of the CDR3: TGTGCCAGCAGTTACGGCGGGGGCCACCAAGAGACCCAGTACTTC. It specifies CASSYGGGHQETQYF.

The chain uses TRBV6-1 and TRBJ2-5, with TRBD2 matching over 10 bases. CDR1 MNHNS and CDR2 SASEGT come from the germline V gene. This CDR3 is built from 15 residues. V gave up 2 bases and J gave up 11 bases; unmatched junction bases: 11. CDR3 nucleotides: TGTGCCAGCAGTGAATCACTAGCGGGGATTAATGAGCAGTACTTC. Translated, it gives CASSESLAGINEQYF.

V and J are TRBV25-1 and TRBJ2-7; 7 bases match TRBD2. Germline loops: CDR1 MGHDK, CDR2 SYGVNS. V lost 4 bases and J lost 2; bases outside the gene matches: 11. CDR3 length: 16 amino acids. CDR3 residues: CASSGRPGLSTYEQYF. The CDR3 bases are TGTGCCAGCAGTGGCCGGCCGGGACTATCCACCTACGAGCAGTACTTC.

This clonotype came up a few times. The chain has TRBV7-8 and TRBJ2-5; no clear D gene. TRBJ2-7 matches the DNA end more closely, so the J call is doubtful. This CDR3 spans 12 amino acids. Germline loops: CDR1 SGHVS, CDR2 FQNEAQ. DNA of the CDR3: TGTGCCAGCAGCCCCCACGCGGACGAGCAGTACTTC. As protein: CASSPHADEQYF.

In the case of this clonotype: A much larger clone sits a single nucleotide away, making a read error possible. The rearrangement joins TRBV20-1 to TRBJ2-1; D is possibly TRBD2 (6 bases). V was clipped by 3 bases and J by 13 bases, with 19 bases between them. Germline-derived CDR1 and CDR2 are DFQATT and SNEGSKA (reference sequence). The CDR3 consists of 13 residues. The CDR3 loop reads CSARMGGIETQFF. CDR3 coding DNA: TGCAGTGCTAGGATGGGAGGTATCGAGACCCAGTTCTTC.

V usage is TRBV20-1 and J usage is TRBJ1-2; unclear D gene. V dropped 0 bases and J dropped 2 bases, with 10 bases sitting between them. The CDR3 runs to 14 residues. Germline assignment: CDR1 DFQATT and CDR2 SNEGSKA (reference sequence). The CDR3 spells CSARDRRQNYGYTF. The CDR3 DNA sequence: TGCAGTGCTAGAGATCGGCGGCAGAACTATGGCTACACCTTC.

This clonotype was recorded a few times. The chain has TRBV4-3 and TRBJ2-5; a weak D match, TRBD2 (5 bases). V was cut by 0 bases and J by 3 bases, with 8 bases left in between. Germline V gene lookup returns CDR1 LGHNA and CDR2 YSLEER. The CDR3 totals 14 residues. The CDR3 DNA follows: TGCGCCAGCAGCCAAGATACGGGGAAAGAGACCCAGTACTTC. This sequence encodes CASSQDTGKETQYF.

This clonotype appeared once. For the CDR3, the DNA is TGCAGTGCTAGCCGTACCCTCGCGGGTAGCTCCTACGAGCAGTACTTC. This translates into CSASRTLAGSSYEQYF. This chain connects TRBV20-1 to TRBJ2-7, with D possibly TRBD2 on 5 matching bases. CDR3 length equals 16 residues. V lost 3 bases and J lost 0, with 18 bases in between. Per the germline V gene, CDR1 is DFQATT and CDR2 is SNEGSKA (reference sequence).

The V call is TRBV5-1, the J call TRBJ2-3; D not certain. In germline, CDR1 is SGHRS, CDR2 YFSETQ. Trimming stripped 0 bases from V and 6 bases from J, with 14 bases between. The CDR3 is made up of 15 amino acids. CDR3 residues: CASSLEARPPDTQYF. For the CDR3, the DNA is TGCGCCAGCAGCTTGGAAGCACGACCCCCGGATACGCAGTATTTT.

The chain recombines TRBV12-3 or TRBV12-4 with TRBJ1-2, with D hard to call. V was cut by 4 bases and J by 8 bases, with 11 bases left in between. CDR3 size: 12 residues. The CDR3 sequence: CASSSTNEGYTF. The DNA of the CDR3 is TGTGCCAGCAGTTCCACTAACGAGGGCTACACCTTC.

The rearrangement uses TRBV7-3 and TRBJ1-2; D is undetermined. Trimming removed 1 base at V and 6 bases at J, with 12 bases between. Per the germline V gene, CDR1 is SGHTA and CDR2 is FQGTGA. This CDR3 is 14 amino acids long. This CDR3 is CASSLNSDLNGYTF. In DNA form, the CDR3 reads TGTGCCAGCAGCTTAAATTCTGATCTTAATGGCTACACCTTC.

The genes are TRBV27 and TRBJ2-4; no definite D call. Trimming shortened V by 7 bases and J by 3 bases, and 19 bases separated the two germline ends. The CDR3 has 16 amino acids. CDR1 and CDR2 from the germline V gene are MNHEY and SMNVEV (reference sequence). This CDR3 is CASKSGQSSSKNIQYF. The CDR3 nucleotides are TGTGCCAGCAAATCGGGTCAGTCCTCAAGCAAAAACATTCAGTACTTC.

Note on this clonotype: A junction end diverges from the germline sequence, so it may reflect a read error. The J gene is TRBJ2-4, the V gene TRBV3-1, with 8 bases aligning to TRBD2. The end of the DNA fits TRBJ2-7 better, so the J call may be wrong. The CDR3 has 14 residues. Germline loops: CDR1 LGHDT, CDR2 YNNKEL (reference sequence). In DNA, the CDR3 is TGTGCCAGCAACCAAGTAAACGGGAGGGACGAGCAGTACTTC. As protein: CASNQVNGRDEQYF.